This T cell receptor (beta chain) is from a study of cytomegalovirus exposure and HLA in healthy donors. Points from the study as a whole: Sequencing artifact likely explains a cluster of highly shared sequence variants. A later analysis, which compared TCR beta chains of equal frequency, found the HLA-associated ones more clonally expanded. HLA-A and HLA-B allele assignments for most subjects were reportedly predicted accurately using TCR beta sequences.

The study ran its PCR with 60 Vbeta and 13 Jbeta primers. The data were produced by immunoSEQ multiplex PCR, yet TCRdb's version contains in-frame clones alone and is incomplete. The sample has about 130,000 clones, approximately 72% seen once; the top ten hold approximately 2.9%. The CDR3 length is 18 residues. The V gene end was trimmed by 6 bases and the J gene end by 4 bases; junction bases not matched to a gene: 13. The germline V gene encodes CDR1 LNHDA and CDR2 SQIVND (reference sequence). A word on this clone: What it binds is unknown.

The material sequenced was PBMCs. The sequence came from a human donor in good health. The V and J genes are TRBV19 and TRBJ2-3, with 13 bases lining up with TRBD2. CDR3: CASSQTSGRSQSPDTQYF. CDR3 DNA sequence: TGTGCCAGTAGCCAGACTAGCGGGAGGTCCCAATCCCCAGATACGCAGTATTTT.